This T cell receptor (beta chain) was retrieved from a study of T cells in Graves' hyperthyroidism and ophthalmopathy. On the study more broadly: Peripheral blood was taken when the disease was first diagnosed, before any treatment began.

RNA transcripts gave rise to amplified TCR beta CDR3 regions. In the first-round RT-PCR of the TCR CDR3, the HTBI primer set was used. TCRdb independently ran MiXCR on the multiplex PCR reads; one entry per CDR3 protein. The sample records around 600,000 distinct CDR3 sequences, 12% to 15% being singletons. Findings and caveats of the study: In blood, most of the thyroid clonotypes expanded above 0.001 were also present.

The germline V gene encodes CDR1 DFQATT and CDR2 SNEGSKA (reference sequence). J gave up 3 bases and V 6 bases, and 11 bases lay outside the gene matches. The CDR3 is 15 residues long. As regards this clonotype: Its antigen is still unknown.

The diagnostic basis comprised clinical symptoms, serum thyroxine and TRAb, thyroid ultrasound and orbital computed tomography. The authors obtained PBMCs from 10 ml of fresh peripheral blood. The clonotype comes from a woman between 18 and 30 years old with Graves' ophthalmopathy. Sequencing input: blood. J is TRBJ2-7 and V is TRBV20-1, with TRBD1 matching 10 bases. DNA for the CDR3: TGCAGTGCCCAGACCGGGACAGGGGCCCTCTACGAGCAGTACTTC. Protein sequence: CSAQTGTGALYEQYF.